A single sample is the source of the 29 T cell receptor beta chains below, sequenced in a study of cytomegalovirus exposure and HLA in healthy donors. PCR involved 60 Vbeta and 13 Jbeta primers. TCRdb's copy holds only in-frame clones and misses some; the assay was immunoSEQ multiplex PCR. Of tens of thousands of clones in the sample, 65% to 85% were seen once. Material: PBMCs. These receptors were obtained from a woman aged 40 to 55 in good health and CMV-seropositive.

This rearrangement joins TRBV6-1 to TRBJ2-5, with 7 bases fitting TRBD1. The germline V gene has CDR1 MNHNS and CDR2 SASEGT. J was trimmed by 10 bases and V by 1 base; bases with no gene match: 12. CDR3 size: 15 residues. The CDR3 spells CASSEVVFGQGDQYF. The CDR3 DNA is TGTGCCAGCAGTGAAGTCGTTTTCGGGCAGGGGGACCAGTACTTC.

The rearrangement links TRBV15 to TRBJ2-7; 8 bases match TRBD1. The ends lost 4 bases at V and 3 bases at J; junction bases unmatched: 11. The germline V gene encodes CDR1 LNHNV and CDR2 YYDKDF (reference sequence). The length of the CDR3 is 16 residues. CDR3 coding DNA: TGTGCCACCAGCACGACCAGGACAGGGTTTATCTACGAGCAGTACTTC. This encodes CATSTTRTGFIYEQYF.

This chain uses TRBV4-1 with TRBJ2-2; TRBD1 might be the D (7 bases). Germline assignment: CDR1 MGHRA and CDR2 YSYEKL. The CDR3 sequence is 17 residues long. V was trimmed by 0 bases and J by 1 base, leaving 12 bases between them. CDR3 bases: TGCGCCAGCAGCCAAGACGGAGGGGGCCGGAACACCGGGGAGCTGTTTTTT. This codes for CASSQDGGGRNTGELFF.

This clone occurred once. V and J are TRBV19 and TRBJ1-4, with TRBD1 identical over 8 bases. The V segment lost 3 bases and the J segment 8 bases; nucleotides outside the gene matches: 8. CDR3 size: 15 residues. The germline V gene encodes CDR1 LNHDA and CDR2 SQIVND (reference sequence). CDR3 DNA sequence: TGTGCCAGTAGTATCAGGGGGCGCATCTTAGAAAAACTGTTTTTT. Protein: CASSIRGRILEKLFF. Full variable domain (missing parts from reference TRBV19 and TRBJ1-4): DGGITQSPKYLFRKEGQNVTLSCEQNLNHDAMYWYRQDPGQGLRLIYYSQIVNDFQKGDIAEGYSVSREKKESFPLTVTSAQKNPTAFYLCASSIRGRILEKLFFGSGTQLSVL.

The chain couples TRBV5-6 to TRBJ2-7; TRBD1 matches at 8 bases. Germline V lookup: CDR1 SGHDT, CDR2 YYEEEE. Trimming cost V 4 bases and J 4 bases; bases outside gene matches: 4. The CDR3 extends over 13 amino acids. CDR3: CASSEDRAYEQYF. The DNA of the CDR3 is TGTGCCAGCAGCGAGGACAGGGCTTACGAGCAGTACTTC.

The chain carries TRBV2 and TRBJ1-5; TRBD1 matches at 7 bases. Per germline, CDR1 SNHLY and CDR2 FYNNEI. V lost 7 bases to trimming and J lost 7 bases; unmatched junction nucleotides: 10. This CDR3 region has 14 residues. The CDR3 protein is CASTEGAAPQPQHF. The CDR3 DNA is TGTGCCAGCACCGAGGGGGCCGCCCCCCAGCCCCAGCATTTT.

Comment on this clone: Within the sample, other DNA sequences also encode this same CDR3. The chain employs TRBV5-1 and TRBJ2-5, with TRBD2 identical over 8 bases. Germline V CDR1 and CDR2: SGHRS, YFSETQ. With V trimmed by 2 bases and J by 3 bases, 0 bases remained unmatched. The CDR3 spans 13 residues. The CDR3 reads CASSFGGEETQYF. In DNA form, the CDR3 reads TGCGCCAGCAGCTTCGGGGGGGAAGAGACCCAGTACTTC.

This clone was counted only a few times. J is TRBJ2-1 and V is TRBV5-5; 9 nucleotides agree with TRBD2. V shed 4 bases and J 7 bases; nucleotides not matched to a gene: 12. In germline, CDR1 is SGHKS, CDR2 YYEKEE (reference sequence). The CDR3 length is 16 residues. This CDR3 is CASSHSRTSGRNEQFF. CDR3 in DNA: TGTGCCAGCAGCCATTCCAGGACCAGCGGGAGGAATGAGCAGTTCTTC.

A word on this clone: The conserved final phenylalanine or tryptophan is absent from the CDR3, which likely points to a read error. This rearrangement joins TRBV12-5 to TRBJ1-5; no clear D. Trimming took off 1 base at V and 7 bases at J, with 14 bases between the two ends. Germline CDR1 is LGHNT and CDR2 is FRNRAP. This CDR3 spans 15 amino acids. CDR3 protein: CASGLGTATQQPQHV. CDR3 nucleotide sequence: TGTGCTAGTGGTTTGGGCACAGCAACGCAACAGCCCCAGCATGTT.

This chain uses TRBV9 with TRBJ1-1, with D unresolved. V shed 2 bases and J shed 0 bases, with 5 bases lying between them. The CDR3 covers 13 residues. Germline CDR1 and CDR2: SGDLS and YYNGEE. For the CDR3, the DNA is TGTGCCAGCAGCGTTCTTTTGAACACTGAAGCTTTCTTT. Its protein is CASSVLLNTEAFF.

This clone has a handful of counts. The chain's CDR3 is CASSLVGGAYEQYF. CDR3 DNA sequence: TGTGCCAGCAGCTTAGTTGGGGGGGCCTACGAGCAGTACTTC. V gene TRBV7-6 combines with J gene TRBJ2-7; 7 bases align to TRBD2. This CDR3 is built from 14 residues. Trimming at V came to 1 base and at J to 2 bases, leaving 2 bases not matched to a gene. Germline assignment: CDR1 SGHVS and CDR2 FNYEAQ.

The table lists this clone with a count of one. The J gene is TRBJ2-3, the V gene TRBV4-3; 8 bases align to TRBD2. The CDR3 extends over 16 amino acids. In germline, CDR1 is LGHNA, CDR2 YSLEER. After removal of 0 bases from V and 6 bases from J, the junction contained 8 bases not matched to a gene. CDR3 loop: CASSQEITPGGDTQYF. In DNA form, the CDR3 reads TGCGCCAGCAGCCAAGAGATTACACCGGGGGGGGATACGCAGTATTTT.

The chain is built from TRBV27 and TRBJ1-4; D gene uncertain. Trimming left V 7 bases short and J 8 bases short, with 20 bases between. The CDR3 is 15 amino acids. Germline CDR1 and CDR2: MNHEY and SMNVEV (reference sequence). The CDR3 DNA sequence: TGTGCCAGCACTTTGGACGGGAGATACGCCGAAAAACTGTTTTTT. Its protein product is CASTLDGRYAEKLFF.

This sequence joins TRBV7-9 and TRBJ1-1; 8 nucleotides align to TRBD1. This CDR3 has 15 amino acids. Germline values: CDR1 SEHNR, CDR2 FQNEAQ (reference sequence). V gave up 4 bases and J gave up 0 bases; unmatched junction bases: 4. Here the CDR3 reads CASSSPGQVNTEAFF. Written as DNA, the CDR3 is TGTGCCAGCAGCTCACCGGGACAGGTGAACACTGAAGCTTTCTTT.

The DNA of the CDR3 is TGCAGCGTTTCGGACAGTAATTCCTACGAGCAGTACTTC. Residues: CSVSDSNSYEQYF. The chain recombines TRBV29-1 with TRBJ2-7; a possible D gene is TRBD1 (6 bases). This CDR3 contains 13 residues. V was pared by 5 bases and J by 1 base, with 12 bases between. Germline CDR1 is SQVTM and CDR2 is ANQGSEA.

The rearrangement uses TRBV11-3 and TRBJ2-1, with a tentative D call TRBD1 (6 bases). Germline lookup yields CDR1 SGHNT and CDR2 YENEEA. Trimming stripped 5 bases from V and 3 bases from J, with 8 bases between. The CDR3 has 13 residues. CDR3 residues: CASSLDSYNEQFF. In nucleotides, the CDR3 is TGTGCCAGCAGCCTGGACAGCTACAATGAGCAGTTCTTC.

The chain employs TRBV19 and TRBJ2-7; 10 bases line up with TRBD1. Germline V CDR1 and CDR2: LNHDA, SQIVND (reference sequence). J lost 6 bases, V lost 0 bases, and 2 bases had no gene match. CDR3 length: 14 residues. The CDR3 protein is CASSIERTGGEQYF. Here the CDR3 DNA reads TGTGCCAGTAGTATAGAGCGGACAGGGGGCGAGCAGTACTTC. Full variable domain (remainder filled in from reference TRBV19 and TRBJ2-7): DGGITQSPKYLFRKEGQNVTLSCEQNLNHDAMYWYRQDPGQGLRLIYYSQIVNDFQKGDIAEGYSVSREKKESFPLTVTSAQKNPTAFYLCASSIERTGGEQYFGPGTRLTVT.

The chain is built from TRBV30 and TRBJ1-3, with TRBD1 as a possible D gene (6 bases). This CDR3 has 15 amino acids. With 2 bases removed from V and 2 bases from J, the gap between germline ends came to 13 bases. Per the germline V gene, CDR1 is GTSNPN and CDR2 is SVGIG (reference sequence). This chain's CDR3 is CAWSTRGAAGNTIYF. The CDR3, as DNA: TGTGCCTGGAGTACCAGGGGAGCAGCTGGAAACACCATATATTTT.

The chain employs TRBV6-5 and TRBJ2-7; D ambiguous. Germline CDR1 is MNHEY and CDR2 is SVGAGI. The CDR3 totals 13 residues. V was shortened by 6 bases and J by 7 bases, with 16 bases between the two germline ends. CDR3 in amino acids: CASSLGEDLEQYF. Here the CDR3 DNA reads TGTGCCAGCAGCCTAGGTGAGGATCTAGAGCAGTACTTC.

The V gene is TRBV9, the J gene TRBJ2-5; D might be TRBD2 (5 bases). CDR1 and CDR2 from the germline V gene are SGDLS and YYNGEE. The CDR3 length is 12 residues. Trimming stripped 6 bases from V and 2 bases from J, with 8 bases between. The CDR3 protein is CASNRDQETQYF. The CDR3 nucleotides read TGTGCCAGCAACCGGGATCAAGAGACCCAGTACTTC.

V usage is TRBV19 and J usage is TRBJ2-5, with 8 nucleotides matching TRBD1. The CDR3 totals 17 residues. Germline lookup yields CDR1 LNHDA and CDR2 SQIVND (reference sequence). The J segment lost 6 bases and the V segment lost 4 bases, leaving 16 bases of the junction unmatched. Written as DNA, the CDR3 is TGTGCCAGTAGTAAAGGCTCAGGGGGCGGTTCGGTCCAGACCCAGTACTTC. As protein: CASSKGSGGGSVQTQYF.

The gene calls are TRBV7-7 and TRBJ2-1; 7 positions match TRBD2. The CDR3 is made up of 13 amino acids. Germline CDR1 reads SSHAT; CDR2 reads FNYEAQ (reference sequence). The J segment lost 7 bases and the V segment lost 5 bases, leaving 5 bases of the junction unmatched. CDR3 sequence reads: CASSLGTTNEQFF. The CDR3 nucleotides read TGTGCCAGCAGCCTTGGGACTACGAATGAGCAGTTCTTC.

J is TRBJ2-7 and V is TRBV5-6, with D possibly TRBD1 on 6 matching bases. CDR1 is SGHDT, CDR2 YYEEEE, per germline. V shed 5 bases and J shed 6 bases, with 15 bases lying between them. The CDR3 totals 13 residues. DNA of the CDR3: TGTGCCAGCAGGCAATTAACAGGGAGCGAGCAGTACTTC. It specifies CASRQLTGSEQYF.

This chain uses TRBV7-9 with TRBJ2-1, with 8 bases that match TRBD2. V shed 7 bases and J 0 bases; nucleotides not matched to a gene: 8. This CDR3 has 16 residues. The germline V gene encodes CDR1 SEHNR and CDR2 FQNEAQ (reference sequence). CDR3 in amino acids: CASTPGLGSSYNEQFF. The DNA of the CDR3 is TGTGCCAGCACCCCGGGACTAGGAAGCTCCTACAATGAGCAGTTCTTC.

The chain recombines TRBV30 with TRBJ2-7; D is possibly TRBD1 (6 bases). V lost 4 bases and J lost 5, with 15 bases in between. CDR1 and CDR2 (germline): GTSNPN, SVGIG (reference sequence). The CDR3 contains 13 residues. The CDR3 is CAWIRAGADEQYF. The CDR3 coding sequence is TGTGCCTGGATAAGGGCAGGGGCTGACGAGCAGTACTTC.

V usage is TRBV30 and J usage is TRBJ2-2; tentative D call: TRBD1 (5 bases). Germline lookup yields CDR1 GTSNPN and CDR2 SVGIG (reference sequence). The CDR3 loop spans 12 amino acids. V lost 4 bases, J lost 5 bases, and 8 bases lay in between. The CDR3 protein is CAWTGITGELFF. The CDR3 nucleotides are TGTGCCTGGACAGGGATTACCGGGGAGCTGTTTTTT.

Regarding this clone: One end of the junction varies from germline; a read error may be responsible. The genes are TRBV7-9 and TRBJ2-1; the D gene is possibly TRBD2 (6 bases). The CDR3 has 14 amino acids. From germline, CDR1 is SEHNR and CDR2 FQNEAQ (reference sequence). DNA for the CDR3: TGTGCCAGCAGCTTTGGAGGGCCGGGGACGTTCACGCTCTTC. This translates into CASSFGGPGTFTLF.

The V call is TRBV10-1, the J call TRBJ2-3; 14 nucleotides align to TRBD2. V lost 6 bases and J lost 4; bases outside the gene matches: 9. The length of the CDR3 is 17 residues. CDR1 is WNHNN and CDR2 is SYGVQD in the germline V gene (reference sequence). CDR3 in amino acids: CASSPGLAGVSADTQYF. DNA of the CDR3: TGCGCCAGCAGCCCGGGACTAGCGGGAGTGTCGGCAGATACGCAGTATTTT.

The chain has TRBV9 and TRBJ2-1; 12 nucleotides line up with TRBD2. CDR3 length: 19 amino acids. V lost 1 base and J lost 0; bases outside the gene matches: 8. In germline, CDR1 is SGDLS, CDR2 YYNGEE. The DNA of the CDR3 is TGTGCCAGCAGCGTACGGGGACTAGCGGGTGAGAGCTCCTACAATGAGCAGTTCTTC. Translation: CASSVRGLAGESSYNEQFF.